Each of the 19 T cell receptor beta chains below was sequenced from the same sample in a study of shared clonotypes between healthy human individuals. The protocol was immunoSEQ multiplex PCR, while the TCRdb copy is restricted to in-frame clones and leaves out a portion. The sample lists roughly 2,000,000 clones, just over 90% occurring once. Naive CD8 cells comprised CD45RO-negative, CCR7-positively selected cells, excluding terminally differentiated effector memory CD45RA+ cells. Material for sequencing was naive CD8+ T cells from PBMCs. Every receptor here comes from a man between 18 and 35 years old in good health. Some clones in this sample may be carry-over from other donors' samples.

This chain links TRBV27 with TRBJ1-2; no clear D gene. CDR3 length: 12 residues. The V end lost 10 bases, the J end lost 4 bases, and 13 bases lay between the germline ends. Per germline, CDR1 MNHEY and CDR2 SMNVEV (reference sequence). In DNA, the CDR3 is TGTGCCACCTACCACGGACTCTATGGCTACACCTTC. It encodes CATYHGLYGYTF.

The chain has TRBV9 and TRBJ2-3, with 9 bases identical to TRBD2. CDR1 SGDLS and CDR2 YYNGEE come from the germline V gene. The V and J ends lost 0 bases and 4 bases, in that order; junction bases with no gene match: 9. This CDR3 is 17 amino acids long. CDR3 protein: CASSVEGGTSSADTQYF. CDR3 bases: TGTGCCAGCAGCGTAGAAGGAGGGACTAGCTCGGCAGATACGCAGTATTTT.

This chain joins TRBV10-3 and TRBJ1-1; D perhaps matches TRBD1 (5 bases). Trimming took 3 bases from V and 0 from J, leaving 11 bases between them. This CDR3 is 15 amino acids long. Germline V gene data show CDR1 as ENHRY and CDR2 as SYGVKD. As DNA, the CDR3 is TGTGCCATCAGTGATGAAGGACACCTGAACACTGAAGCTTTCTTT. This gives the protein CAISDEGHLNTEAFF.

The chain couples TRBV7-6 to TRBJ2-7; tentative D call: TRBD1 (7 bases). The CDR3 is made up of 14 amino acids. With 4 bases removed from V and 2 bases from J, the gap between germline ends came to 12 bases. The germline gives CDR1 SGHVS, CDR2 FNYEAQ. The DNA for the CDR3 is TGTGCCAGCAGCTCCGGCAGGGGGGCCTACGAGCAGTACTTC. This encodes CASSSGRGAYEQYF.

The rearrangement uses TRBV30 and TRBJ2-7; D possibly uses TRBD1 or TRBD2 (5 bases each). The CDR3 totals 15 residues. V shed 3 bases and J shed 4 bases, with 19 bases lying between them. CDR1 and CDR2 from the germline V gene are GTSNPN and SVGIG (reference sequence). Written as DNA, the CDR3 is TGTGCCTGGAGCTCCAGGGACGGGCCGGGGTACGAGCAGTACTTC. It is translated as CAWSSRDGPGYEQYF.

The rearrangement joins TRBV4-1 to TRBJ2-3, with D possibly being TRBD1 (5 bases). Germline V gives CDR1 MGHRA, CDR2 YSYEKL. The CDR3 is 15 residues long. Trimming cost V 0 bases and J 2 bases, with 9 bases left between them. CDR3 bases: TGCGCCAGCAGCCAAGACGCAGGGATCACAGATACGCAGTATTTT. Its translation: CASSQDAGITDTQYF.

The genes are TRBV2 and TRBJ2-5; tentative D call: TRBD2 (7 bases). V was trimmed by 10 bases and J by 5 bases, leaving 17 bases between them. This CDR3 has 13 amino acids. Germline lookup yields CDR1 SNHLY and CDR2 FYNNEI. CDR3 sequence reads: CATRGALGETQYF. The CDR3 DNA reads as TGTGCCACCCGGGGGGCCCTAGGGGAGACCCAGTACTTC.

The chain recombines TRBV11-1 with TRBJ1-1; D remains unclear. V dropped 7 bases and J dropped 8 bases, with 17 bases sitting between them. The CDR3 length is 13 residues. In germline, CDR1 is SGHAT, CDR2 FQDESV (reference sequence). The CDR3 spells CASTTVFPVEAFF. The CDR3, as DNA: TGTGCCAGCACCACAGTATTCCCAGTAGAAGCTTTCTTT.

The chain is built from TRBV27 and TRBJ2-7, with D uncertain. V was shortened by 2 bases and J by 0 bases, with 14 bases between the two germline ends. Germline V gives CDR1 MNHEY, CDR2 SMNVEV (reference sequence). The CDR3 contains 16 residues. The DNA of the CDR3 is TGTGCCAGCAGTTTAAGGACCGGACGGAGCTCCTACGAGCAGTACTTC. Translating it yields CASSLRTGRSSYEQYF.

This rearrangement joins TRBV5-4 to TRBJ2-1; possible D gene TRBD2, 6 bases. Germline lookup yields CDR1 SGHNT and CDR2 YYREEE (reference sequence). V was cut by 0 bases and J by 9 bases, with 19 bases left in between. The CDR3 extends over 16 amino acids. The CDR3 here is CASSLVPREVSGEQFF. As DNA, the CDR3 is TGTGCCAGCAGCTTGGTACCCAGGGAGGTGTCTGGTGAGCAGTTCTTC.

The chain recombines TRBV28 with TRBJ1-5, with 10 nucleotides matching TRBD1. Germline V gene lookup returns CDR1 MDHEN and CDR2 SYDVKM. The CDR3 consists of 15 residues. V lost 5 bases, J lost 9 bases, and 10 bases stayed unmatched. CDR3 DNA sequence: TGTGCCAGCAGTCCACGACAGGGGGCTGACCGGCCCCAGCATTTT. It is translated as CASSPRQGADRPQHF.

The chain employs TRBV29-1 and TRBJ2-1, with TRBD2 as a possible D gene (6 bases). Trimming pared 3 bases from V and 5 bases from J, leaving 20 bases between. The CDR3 has 16 amino acids. Germline lookup yields CDR1 SQVTM and CDR2 ANQGSEA. The CDR3 nucleotides are TGCAGCGTTGAGGCACTTTTAGCGGTTAAGCACAATGAGCAGTTCTTC. This gives the protein CSVEALLAVKHNEQFF.

Here the CDR3 reads CASSLTGTTGNTIYF. The CDR3 DNA is TGTGCCAGCAGTCTGACAGGGACTACTGGAAACACCATATATTTT. V and J are TRBV27 and TRBJ1-3; 7 bases line up with TRBD1. The CDR3 has 15 residues. V was pared by 5 bases and J by 2 bases, with 6 bases of the junction left unmatched. Germline loops: CDR1 MNHEY, CDR2 SMNVEV (reference sequence).

This clone has only one observation. The chain employs TRBV27 and TRBJ2-1; D gene unclear. Germline V gene sequence: CDR1 MNHEY, CDR2 SMNVEV (reference sequence). V was shortened by 5 bases and J by 9 bases, with 8 bases between the two germline ends. The CDR3 loop spans 11 amino acids. This chain's CDR3 is CASSTESEQFF. The CDR3 DNA follows: TGTGCCAGCAGTACTGAGAGTGAGCAGTTCTTC.

The J gene is TRBJ2-1, the V gene TRBV11-2; TRBD2 matches at 11 bases. Unmatched junction bases numbered 2, after V lost 5 bases and J lost 2 bases. This CDR3 region has 15 residues. The germline gives CDR1 SGHAT, CDR2 FQNNGV. CDR3 loop: CASSGTSGTYNEQFF. The DNA of the CDR3 is TGTGCCAGCAGCGGGACTAGCGGAACCTACAATGAGCAGTTCTTC.

The chain has TRBV30 and TRBJ1-6; the D is unclear. V lost 2 bases, J lost 10 bases, and 33 bases lay in between. CDR1 is GTSNPN, CDR2 SVGIG, per germline (reference sequence). This CDR3 region has 20 residues. CDR3 sequence reads: CAWSKFRMDLHRFTSSPLHF. For the CDR3, the DNA is TGTGCCTGGAGTAAGTTCAGGATGGATCTACACCGATTTACTTCATCACCCCTCCACTTT.

DNA of the CDR3: TGTGCCAGCAGTACCCGGCGGTATGTAGACAACGTCCTGACTTTC. It translates to CASSTRRYVDNVLTF. The chain carries TRBV6-1 and TRBJ2-6, with no clear D. The germline CDR1 and CDR2 sequences are MNHNS and SASEGT. The V and J ends lost 5 bases and 9 bases respectively, with 17 bases between them. The CDR3 totals 15 residues.

The V call is TRBV27, the J call TRBJ2-6; D not certain. CDR3 length: 15 residues. CDR1 is MNHEY, CDR2 SMNVEV, per germline (reference sequence). With 3 bases removed from V and 0 bases from J, the gap between germline ends came to 6 bases. For the CDR3, the DNA is TGTGCCAGCAGTTTTTTAAGCTCTGGGGCCAACGTCCTGACTTTC. The encoded protein is CASSFLSSGANVLTF.

The chain is built from TRBV27 and TRBJ1-5; 9 bases line up with TRBD1. J was trimmed by 5 bases and V by 5 bases; bases with no gene match: 4. The CDR3 is 14 amino acids. Per germline, CDR1 MNHEY and CDR2 SMNVEV (reference sequence). In DNA, the CDR3 is TGTGCCAGCAGTGTGACAGGGGGGTATCAGCCCCAGCATTTT. This gives the protein CASSVTGGYQPQHF.